The present T cell receptor (beta chain) was sequenced within a study of graft-versus-host responses after intestinal transplantation. Some clones are missing from TCRdb's copy, which holds only in-frame ones; the method was immunoSEQ multiplex PCR. The table includes some 140,000 clones, more than 90% detected once. V was clipped by 0 bases and J by 3 bases, with 8 bases between them. The CDR3 runs 14 residues. The germline V gene has CDR1 SGHAT and CDR2 FQNNGV. Study-wide results and caveats: An association linked early post-transplant HvG declines with peak circulating GvH clone levels.

As regards this clone: Its specificity is not known.

The TCR was taken from a human donor who received an intestinal transplant. The material sequenced was unstimulated CD4+ T cells sorted from spleen or lymph node cells, taken before intestinal transplant. The genes are TRBV11-2 and TRBJ1-2; no definite D call. This chain's CDR3 is CASSLDGGYYGYTF. CDR3 DNA sequence: TGTGCCAGCAGCTTAGACGGCGGCTACTATGGCTACACCTTC.